The 20 T cell receptor beta chains listed next were all sequenced from one sample in a study of blood T cell repertoires in COVID-19. Profiled with immunoSEQ multiplex PCR; TCRdb holds only in-frame clones, not every one. The sample holds some 150,000 clones; about 80% are singletons and the top ten take 6%. The sequencing sample was made of PBMCs or T cells enriched from blood (not recorded which). The receptors come from a woman between 45 and 65 years old who had recovered from COVID-19.

This chain joins TRBV10-3 and TRBJ1-3; TRBD1 might be the D (5 bases). The CDR3 has 14 amino acids. Trimming left V 5 bases short and J 0 bases short, with 8 bases between. CDR1 is ENHRY and CDR2 is SYGVKD in the germline V gene. CDR3 in DNA: TGTGCCATCAGTACGACAGTCTCTGGAAACACCATATATTTT. Translated: CAISTTVSGNTIYF.

V is TRBV3-1 (or the pseudogene TRBV3-2) and J is TRBJ1-5; 8 positions agree with TRBD1. After removal of 4 bases from V and 5 bases from J, the junction contained 4 bases not matched to a gene. The CDR3 is 14 amino acids. CDR1 is LGHDT, CDR2 YNNKEL, per germline (reference sequence). CDR3 nucleotide sequence: TGTGCCAGCAGCCGGACAGGGCAGGATCAGCCCCAGCATTTT. This encodes CASSRTGQDQPQHF.

V and J are TRBV11-2 and TRBJ2-6; the D gene is possibly TRBD2 (6 bases). This CDR3 spans 15 amino acids. Germline V gene data show CDR1 as SGHAT and CDR2 as FQNNGV. The germline V and J ends were trimmed by 1 base and 2 bases, with 6 bases remaining between them. The CDR3 loop reads CASSLGGAGANVLTF. In DNA form, the CDR3 reads TGTGCCAGCAGCTTAGGGGGGGCTGGGGCCAACGTCCTGACTTTC.

The sample holds one count of this clone. The chain is built from TRBV4-1 and TRBJ2-3, with TRBD1 matching 7 bases. Germline-derived CDR1 and CDR2 are MGHRA and YSYEKL. The CDR3 totals 17 residues. The J segment lost 2 bases and the V segment lost 0 bases, leaving 8 bases of the junction unmatched. CDR3 in amino acids: CASSQEGQGDPTDTQYF. The CDR3 region has the DNA TGCGCCAGCAGCCAAGAAGGGCAGGGGGACCCCACAGATACGCAGTATTTT.

The chain carries TRBV7-6 and TRBJ1-4, with D possibly being TRBD1 (5 bases). From germline, CDR1 is SGHVS and CDR2 FNYEAQ. This CDR3 has 11 residues. Between the trimmed V and J ends, which lost 1 base and 12 bases, there was a span of 6 bases. CDR3 sequence reads: CASSLEQELFF. CDR3 in DNA: TGTGCCAGCAGCTTAGAACAGGAACTGTTTTTT.

This chain connects TRBV7-9 to TRBJ2-7; the D gene is possibly TRBD1 (5 bases). Germline values: CDR1 SEHNR, CDR2 FQNEAQ (reference sequence). Deletions cut 4 bases from V and 10 bases from J, with 17 bases between. This CDR3 spans 13 amino acids. The CDR3 spells CASSYPPRAEQYF. The CDR3 coding sequence is TGTGCCAGCAGCTACCCCCCCAGGGCCGAACAGTACTTC.

The chain is built from TRBV5-1 and TRBJ2-3; 8 positions agree with TRBD1. This CDR3 is built from 18 residues. Looked up from germline, CDR1 is SGHRS and CDR2 is YFSETQ. J lost 3 bases, V lost 0 bases, and 12 bases had no gene match. CDR3 protein: CASSLEGTGQWRTDTQYF. CDR3 DNA: TGCGCCAGCAGCTTGGAAGGGACAGGCCAATGGCGGACAGATACGCAGTATTTT.

The chain couples TRBV5-8 to TRBJ1-5; tentatively, D is TRBD1 (6 bases). Per the germline V gene, CDR1 is SGHTS and CDR2 is YDEGEE. Trimming stripped 0 bases from V and 2 bases from J, with 9 bases between. The CDR3 loop spans 15 amino acids. CDR3 DNA sequence: TGTGCCAGCAGCTTGGGACAGGACCGCAATCAGCCCCAGCATTTT. Protein product: CASSLGQDRNQPQHF.

This clone is a singleton in its sample. V is TRBV28 and J is TRBJ2-5, with D perhaps TRBD1 (5 bases). The V and J ends lost 5 bases and 12 bases respectively, with 13 bases between them. The CDR3 contains 11 residues. In germline, CDR1 is MDHEN, CDR2 SYDVKM. The CDR3 DNA reads as TGTGCCAGCAGTCCCGACAGAAGAGAGTACTTC. Amino acids: CASSPDRREYF.

This chain connects TRBV5-1 to TRBJ1-3; 9 nucleotides line up with TRBD1. Germline CDR1 reads SGHRS; CDR2 reads YFSETQ. J gave up 0 bases and V 1 base, and 2 bases lay outside the gene matches. This CDR3 is built from 16 residues. The CDR3 loop is CASSLLGQGSGNTIYF. The CDR3 DNA reads as TGCGCCAGCAGCTTGTTGGGACAGGGCTCTGGAAACACCATATATTTT.

The chain couples TRBV6-1 to TRBJ2-1; 7 bases match TRBD2. V was pared by 0 bases and J by 8 bases, with 4 bases of the junction left unmatched. CDR3 size: 14 residues. Germline V gene lookup returns CDR1 MNHNS and CDR2 SASEGT. The CDR3: CASSEASTSDEQFF. The CDR3 coding sequence is TGTGCCAGCAGTGAAGCCTCTACTAGCGATGAGCAGTTCTTC.

The chain links TRBV12-3 or TRBV12-4 to TRBJ1-1; D possibly corresponds to TRBD1 (6 bases). Trimming stripped 6 bases from V and 6 bases from J, with 11 bases between. This CDR3 is 12 amino acids long. The CDR3 protein is CASRNTGSEAFF. The DNA of the CDR3 is TGTGCCAGCAGAAATACAGGGTCTGAAGCTTTCTTT.

This clone was seen a single time. The chain recombines TRBV10-3 with TRBJ1-5; D is perhaps TRBD1 (6 bases). Trimming stripped 0 bases from V and 6 bases from J, with 12 bases between. CDR3 length equals 15 residues. CDR1 ENHRY and CDR2 SYGVKD come from the germline V gene. CDR3 bases: TGTGCCATCAGTGAGTCTTCAGGGGTTGGTCAGCCCCAGCATTTT. Its protein is CAISESSGVGQPQHF.

This clone showed up just a few times. V and J are TRBV18 and TRBJ2-7; D is uncertain. The CDR3 has 12 amino acids. V gave up 4 bases and J gave up 3 bases, with 7 bases separating them. The germline V gene has CDR1 KGHSH and CDR2 LQKENI. CDR3 residues: CASSQSGYEQYV. CDR3 DNA sequence: TGTGCCAGCTCACAATCGGGCTACGAGCAGTACGTC.

J is TRBJ2-5 and V is TRBV21-1; the table gives TRBD2 as D, unverified against the DNA. TRBV21-1 constitutes a pseudogene. The CDR3 loop spans 20 amino acids. CDR3 nucleotide sequence: TGTGCCAGCAGCAAAGGAGAGGAGACTAGCGGGGGGGATATGGGAGAGACCCAGTACTTC. It codes for CASSKGEETSGGDMGETQYF.

The chain carries TRBV18 and TRBJ2-3, with no clear D. Trimming took 1 base from V and 2 from J, leaving 7 bases between them. CDR1 KGHSH and CDR2 LQKENI come from the germline V gene. This CDR3 is built from 14 residues. For the CDR3, the DNA is TGTGCCAGCTCACCACGCAGGTCCACAGATACGCAGTATTTT. It encodes CASSPRRSTDTQYF.

The chain has TRBV19 and TRBJ1-6, with TRBD1 matching over 9 bases. Germline values: CDR1 LNHDA, CDR2 SQIVND (reference sequence). V lost 6 bases, J lost 2 bases, and 5 bases stayed unmatched. This CDR3 comprises 16 residues. The CDR3 spells CASRGTGTPYNSPLHF. CDR3 coding DNA: TGTGCCAGTAGAGGGACAGGGACTCCCTATAATTCACCCCTCCACTTT.

The V and J genes are TRBV19 and TRBJ2-1; 11 nucleotides match TRBD2. Trimming took 6 bases from V and 3 from J; bases not matched to a gene: 4. Per germline, CDR1 LNHDA and CDR2 SQIVND (reference sequence). CDR3 length: 15 residues. The CDR3 loop reads CASRFGTSGYNEQFF. CDR3 coding DNA: TGTGCCAGTAGATTCGGGACTAGCGGCTACAATGAGCAGTTCTTC.

This chain links TRBV19 with TRBJ1-1; 7 nucleotides line up with TRBD1. J gave up 5 bases and V 2 bases, and 8 bases lay outside the gene matches. The CDR3 has 15 residues. Per germline, CDR1 LNHDA and CDR2 SQIVND (reference sequence). DNA of the CDR3: TGTGCCAGTAGTATAAGGGCAGGGGGATTTACTGAAGCTTTCTTT. It translates to CASSIRAGGFTEAFF.

This clone has at least ten counts. The same CDR3 can be traced to other DNA sequences in this sample. This chain links TRBV10-1 with TRBJ1-1; D might be TRBD1 (5 bases). CDR3 size: 13 residues. Germline-derived CDR1 and CDR2 are WNHNN and SYGVQD (reference sequence). Trimming stripped 1 base from V and 5 bases from J, with 8 bases between. The CDR3 DNA sequence: TGCGCCAGCAGTGAGTTGGGGGGTACTGAAGCTTTCTTT. Its protein is CASSELGGTEAFF.